This TCR beta chain originates from a study of blood T cell repertoires in COVID-19. Study-wide background: COVID-19 samples collected from the United States, Italy and Spain covered acute and convalescent phases. Sample material is recorded as cDNA or gDNA derived from T cells, B-cell-depleted T cells, or PBMCs.

CDR3 length equals 13 residues. The germline V gene has CDR1 LNHDA and CDR2 SQIVND (reference sequence). Trimming pared 6 bases from V and 10 bases from J, leaving 16 bases between. In the authors' methods: Estimation of nucleated cell counts relied on the amplification of reference gene primers. The table came from immunoSEQ multiplex PCR; TCRdb's copy has only in-frame clones and leaves some out. For V, J and clone size, that table is used; D and trimming come from the DNA. In the table there are some 150,000 clones, 65% to 85% of which are singletons. J is TRBJ1-5 and V is TRBV19; no definite D call. The sequenced sample consisted of peripheral blood. This sequence was found in a man in his 60s with active or convalescent COVID-19. DNA of the CDR3: TGTGCCAGTAGCTCAACCGGGTCCAACCCCCAGCATTTT. This translates into CASSSTGSNPQHF.